This T cell receptor (beta chain) was observed in a study of human T cells and chemical hapten exposure. Study summary: The cohort included alopecia areata under or over 50% scalp, totalis and universalis. Study observations and caveats: Healthy individuals' immune responses may differ from those of donors, who had alopecia.

Documented time point: patch test 1, 2 weeks after DPC sensitization. The treatment: therapeutic diphenylcyclopropenone sensitization with weekly scalp DPC. A single record per CDR3 protein comes from TCRdb applying MiXCR to the RACE reads. The sample comprises around 300,000 distinct CDR3 sequences, around 7% of which are singletons, and roughly 8% rests with the top ten. In its sample, this clonotype was seen many times. What it binds is unknown. Germline V CDR1 and CDR2: KGHSH, LQKENI. The J segment lost 0 bases and the V segment lost 3 bases, leaving 10 bases of the junction unmatched. CDR3 length: 20 residues.

The source is a woman between 18 and 29 years old with alopecia areata. Some clones in this sample may be carry-over from other donors' samples. The sequenced sample was whole blood, obtained in connection with sensitization to the hapten diphenylcyclopropenone (DPC). This chain links TRBV18 with TRBJ2-6, with 11 nucleotides matching TRBD2. CDR3 amino acids: CASSPRQLAGASSGANVLTF. For the CDR3, the DNA is TGTGCCAGCTCACCCAGACAACTAGCGGGGGCCTCCTCTGGGGCCAACGTCCTGACTTTC. Using reference TRBV18 and TRBJ2-6 for the parts outside the CDR3, the full variable domain is NAGVMQNPRHLVRRRGQEARLRCSPMKGHSHVYWYRQLPEEGLKFMVYLQKENIIDESGMPKERFSAEFPKEGPSILRIQQVVRGDSAAYFCASSPRQLAGASSGANVLTFGAGSRLTVL.